This TCR beta chain was profiled in a study of blood T cell repertoires in COVID-19. The CDR3 totals 18 residues. From germline, CDR1 is LNHDA and CDR2 SQIVND (reference sequence). J was trimmed by 4 bases and V by 6 bases; bases with no gene match: 16. TCRdb's copy holds only in-frame clones and misses some; the assay was immunoSEQ multiplex PCR. The sample includes approximately 230,000 clones, just over 85% of them seen just once. Participant age was about 18 to 89 years, and participants resided in 24 US areas. Cohorts were assigned according to the clinical history that participants reported. The TCR originated in a woman in her 50s with acute COVID-19. Sequencing was carried out using PBMCs or T cells enriched from blood (not recorded which). This sequence joins TRBV19 and TRBJ2-1; 9 nucleotides agree with TRBD2. CDR3 in DNA: TGTGCCAGTAGAATCAACGCGCTTAGCGGGGGCGCTTACAATGAGCAGTTCTTC. Translating it yields CASRINALSGGAYNEQFF.